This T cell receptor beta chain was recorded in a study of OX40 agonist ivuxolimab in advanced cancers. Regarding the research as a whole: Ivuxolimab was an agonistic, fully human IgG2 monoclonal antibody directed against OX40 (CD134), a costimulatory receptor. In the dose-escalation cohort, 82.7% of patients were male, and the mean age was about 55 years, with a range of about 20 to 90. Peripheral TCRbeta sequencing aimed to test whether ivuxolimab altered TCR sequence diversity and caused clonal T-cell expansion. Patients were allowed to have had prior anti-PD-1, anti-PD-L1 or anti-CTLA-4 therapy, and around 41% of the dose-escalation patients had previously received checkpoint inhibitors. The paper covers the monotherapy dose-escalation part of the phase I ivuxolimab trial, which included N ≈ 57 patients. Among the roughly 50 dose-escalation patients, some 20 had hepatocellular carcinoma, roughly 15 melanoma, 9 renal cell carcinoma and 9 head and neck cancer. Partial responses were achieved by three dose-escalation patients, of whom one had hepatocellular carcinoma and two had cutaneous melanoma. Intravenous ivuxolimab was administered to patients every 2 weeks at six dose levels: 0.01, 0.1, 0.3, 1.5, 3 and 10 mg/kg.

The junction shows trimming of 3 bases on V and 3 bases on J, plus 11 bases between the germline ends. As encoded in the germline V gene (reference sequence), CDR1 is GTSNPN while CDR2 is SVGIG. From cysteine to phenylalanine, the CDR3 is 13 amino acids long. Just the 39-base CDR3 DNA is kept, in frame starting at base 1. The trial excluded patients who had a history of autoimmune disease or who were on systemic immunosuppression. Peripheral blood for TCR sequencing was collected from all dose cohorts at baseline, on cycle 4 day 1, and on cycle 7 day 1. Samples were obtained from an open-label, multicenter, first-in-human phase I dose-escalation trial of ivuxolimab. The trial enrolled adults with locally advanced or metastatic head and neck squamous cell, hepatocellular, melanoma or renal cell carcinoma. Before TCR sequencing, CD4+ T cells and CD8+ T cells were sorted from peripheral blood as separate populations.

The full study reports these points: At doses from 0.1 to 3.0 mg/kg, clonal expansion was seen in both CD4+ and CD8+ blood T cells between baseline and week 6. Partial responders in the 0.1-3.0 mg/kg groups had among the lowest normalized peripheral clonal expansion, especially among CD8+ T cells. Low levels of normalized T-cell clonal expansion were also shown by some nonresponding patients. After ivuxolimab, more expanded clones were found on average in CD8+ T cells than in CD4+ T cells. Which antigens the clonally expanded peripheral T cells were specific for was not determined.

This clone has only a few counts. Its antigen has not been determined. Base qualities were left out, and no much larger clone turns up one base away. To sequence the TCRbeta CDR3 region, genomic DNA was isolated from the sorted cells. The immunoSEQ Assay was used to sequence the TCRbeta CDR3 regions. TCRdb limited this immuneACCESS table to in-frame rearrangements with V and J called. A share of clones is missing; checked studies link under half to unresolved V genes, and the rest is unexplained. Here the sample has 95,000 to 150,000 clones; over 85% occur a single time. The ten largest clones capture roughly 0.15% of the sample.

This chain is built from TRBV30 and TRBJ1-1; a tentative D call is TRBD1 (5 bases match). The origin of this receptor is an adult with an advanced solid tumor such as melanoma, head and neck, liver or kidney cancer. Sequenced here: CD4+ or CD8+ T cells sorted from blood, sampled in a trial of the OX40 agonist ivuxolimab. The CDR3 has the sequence CAWRTERHTEAFF. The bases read TGTGCCTGGAGGACAGAGAGGCACACTGAAGCTTTCTTT.